One and the same sample provided the 24 T cell receptor beta chains below, sequenced in a study of T-cell memory formation after mild COVID-19. In TCRdb, the 5' RACE reads were re-called with MiXCR into one record per CDR3 protein. The table records about 420,000 distinct CDR3 sequences, 20% to 30% of them present only once. The sequenced sample consisted of PBMCs or a T cell subset sorted from them (not recorded which). The receptor source for this set is an adult woman who had mild COVID-19 (a few samples of this study predate the infection). Cell type and time point are not known.

There are many counts of this clonotype. The chain carries TRBV7-9 and TRBJ2-7, with D hard to call. Trimming removed 5 bases from V and 4 bases from J, with 12 bases in between. Per the germline V gene, CDR1 is SEHNR and CDR2 is FQNEAQ (reference sequence). The CDR3 runs to 13 residues. In DNA form, the CDR3 reads TGTGCCAGCAGCCCAGGCCAGTCATACGAGCAGTACTTC. As protein: CASSPGQSYEQYF. Together with reference TRBV7-9 and TRBJ2-7, the CDR3 gives the full variable domain: DTGVSQNPRHKITKRGQNVTFRCDPISEHNRLYWYRQTLGQGPEFLTYFQNEAQLEKSRLLSDRFSAERPKGSFSTLEIQRTEQGDSAMYLCASSPGQSYEQYFGPGTRLTVT.

V usage is TRBV15 and J usage is TRBJ2-6; unclear D gene. The CDR3 contains 15 residues. Trimming left V 0 bases short and J 4 bases short, with 7 bases between. Looked up from germline, CDR1 is LNHNV and CDR2 is YYDKDF (reference sequence). As DNA, the CDR3 is TGTGCCACCAGCAGAGATAAGGCCGGGGCCAACGTCCTGACTTTC. Translation gives CATSRDKAGANVLTF.

The J gene is TRBJ2-7, the V gene TRBV10-2; D may correspond to TRBD1 or TRBD2 (5 bases each). In germline, CDR1 is WSHSY, CDR2 SAAADI. Trimming cost V 7 bases and J 4 bases, with 14 bases left between them. This CDR3 comprises 13 residues. CDR3 loop: CASKKDGGYEQYF. The CDR3 region has the DNA TGCGCCAGCAAGAAGGATGGGGGATACGAGCAGTACTTC.

J is TRBJ2-1 and V is TRBV20-1; a possible D gene is TRBD2 (5 bases). Germline CDR1 is DFQATT and CDR2 is SNEGSKA (reference sequence). Trimming pared 1 base from V and 10 bases from J, leaving 11 bases between. The CDR3 covers 12 residues. CDR3 in amino acids: CSARVFEREQFF. DNA for the CDR3: TGCAGTGCTAGAGTTTTCGAGCGGGAGCAGTTCTTC.

This clonotype was picked up a small number of times. This chain joins TRBV2 and TRBJ2-4, with TRBD2 matching 8 bases. The CDR3 is 13 amino acids. The ends lost 7 bases at V and 6 bases at J; junction bases unmatched: 5. Germline V gene sequence: CDR1 SNHLY, CDR2 FYNNEI. For the CDR3, the DNA is TGTGCCAGCAATGGGCTAGCGGGAAACATTCAGTACTTC. As protein: CASNGLAGNIQYF. Drawing the rest from reference TRBV2 and TRBJ2-4, the complete variable domain is EPEVTQTPSHQVTQMGQEVILRCVPISNHLYFYWYRQILGQKVEFLVSFYNNEISEKSEIFDDQFSVERPDGSNFTLKIRSTKLEDSAMYFCASNGLAGNIQYFGAGTRLSVL.

The chain links TRBV19 to TRBJ2-1, with a weak D call TRBD2 (6 bases). From germline, CDR1 is LNHDA and CDR2 SQIVND (reference sequence). Trimming removed 3 bases at V and 1 base at J, with 13 bases between. CDR3 length: 16 residues. The CDR3 DNA reads as TGTGCCAGTAGTATCCAGGACTACCTTTCCTACAATGAGCAGTTCTTC. It yields the protein CASSIQDYLSYNEQFF. The full variable domain, its missing parts supplied by reference TRBV19 and TRBJ2-1, is DGGITQSPKYLFRKEGQNVTLSCEQNLNHDAMYWYRQDPGQGLRLIYYSQIVNDFQKGDIAEGYSVSREKKESFPLTVTSAQKNPTAFYLCASSIQDYLSYNEQFFGPGTRLTVL.

The chain combines TRBV11-3 with TRBJ2-7; TRBD1 agrees at 10 bases. The trim removed 5 bases at V and 4 bases at J, leaving 14 bases unmatched. Per germline, CDR1 SGHNT and CDR2 YENEEA. The CDR3 covers 17 residues. The CDR3 DNA reads TGTGCCAGCAGCACGGGACAGGGGACCTCGTACCCATACGAGCAGTACTTC. Protein: CASSTGQGTSYPYEQYF.

The chain employs TRBV5-6 and TRBJ1-2; possible D gene TRBD1, 6 bases. Trimming left V 0 bases short and J 1 base short, with 13 bases between. CDR1 and CDR2 from the germline V gene are SGHDT and YYEEEE. The CDR3 has 16 amino acids. The CDR3, as DNA: TGTGCCAGCAGCTTGGACCCCCAGGGGTTTAACTATGGCTACACCTTC. Amino acid sequence: CASSLDPQGFNYGYTF. Full variable domain (rest looked up from reference TRBV5-6 and TRBJ1-2): DAGVTQSPTHLIKTRGQQVTLRCSPKSGHDTVSWYQQALGQGPQFIFQYYEEEERQRGNFPDRFSGHQFPNYSSELNVNALLLGDSALYLCASSLDPQGFNYGYTFGSGTRLTVV.

The chain joins TRBV6-5 to TRBJ2-7; 8 bases match TRBD1. V shed 5 bases and J 4 bases; nucleotides not matched to a gene: 10. This CDR3 spans 15 amino acids. CDR1 is MNHEY, CDR2 SVGAGI, per germline. CDR3 sequence (DNA): TGTGCCAGCAGTGACCAGGGGGCCGGGACTTACGAGCAGTACTTC. Translated, it gives CASSDQGAGTYEQYF.

The V call is TRBV5-1, the J call TRBJ1-5; D not certain. V lost 3 bases and J 9 bases, leaving 10 bases between the germline ends. This CDR3 is 12 amino acids long. Germline V gene data show CDR1 as SGHRS and CDR2 as YFSETQ. The CDR3 loop is CASSSGSGPQHF. CDR3 DNA sequence: TGCGCCAGCAGCTCGGGGTCCGGGCCCCAGCATTTT.

This clonotype was counted between two and nine times. The gene calls are TRBV6-2 or TRBV6-3 and TRBJ1-5; the D is unclear. The CDR3 is 14 amino acids. The germline CDR1 and CDR2 sequences are MNHEY and SVGEGT. V lost 7 bases and J lost 2, with 12 bases in between. This CDR3 is CASKGFEGNQPQHF. Written as DNA, the CDR3 is TGTGCCAGCAAGGGATTTGAGGGCAATCAGCCCCAGCATTTT.

The V and J genes are TRBV7-2 and TRBJ1-2; TRBD1 aligns across 8 bases. This CDR3 is built from 14 residues. The ends lost 5 bases at V and 4 bases at J; junction bases unmatched: 6. From germline, CDR1 is SGHTA and CDR2 FQGNSA. For the CDR3, the DNA is TGTGCCAGCAGCAAAGGGACAGGCCTCTATGGCTACACCTTC. Translating gives CASSKGTGLYGYTF.

The chain joins TRBV6-1 to TRBJ2-7, with D possibly TRBD2 on 5 matching bases. V was shortened by 4 bases and J by 3 bases, with 10 bases between the two germline ends. This CDR3 spans 13 amino acids. CDR1 is MNHNS and CDR2 is SASEGT in the germline V gene. The CDR3 loop is CASSVVGGYEQYF. For the CDR3, the DNA is TGTGCCAGCAGTGTAGTCGGAGGCTACGAGCAGTACTTC.

V gene TRBV6-6 combines with J gene TRBJ1-5; the D is unclear. The CDR3 covers 13 residues. Per germline, CDR1 MNHNY and CDR2 SVGAGI (reference sequence). Trimming shortened V by 5 bases and J by 3 bases, and 8 bases separated the two germline ends. In DNA, the CDR3 is TGTGCCAGCAGTCGCAATATCAATCAGCCCCAGCATTTT. Encoded protein: CASSRNINQPQHF.

The chain employs TRBV6-2 or TRBV6-3 and TRBJ2-2; 12 bases fit TRBD2. The V segment lost 9 bases and the J segment 0 bases; nucleotides outside the gene matches: 11. CDR3 length equals 18 residues. Germline V gives CDR1 MNHEY, CDR2 SVGEGT. DNA of the CDR3: TGTGCCAGTACCACCAGACTAGCGGGAGTGCCGAACACCGGGGAGCTGTTTTTT. Its translation is CASTTRLAGVPNTGELFF.

This clonotype was seen more than once but under ten times. This chain joins TRBV29-1 and TRBJ2-2, with TRBD2 as a possible D gene (5 bases). CDR3 size: 13 residues. CDR1 and CDR2 (germline): SQVTM, ANQGSEA. V was shortened by 3 bases and J by 4 bases, with 9 bases between the two germline ends. CDR3 sequence (DNA): TGCAGCGTTGAGAGGACTGGCACCGGGGAGCTGTTTTTT. This translates into CSVERTGTGELFF.

V gene TRBV12-3 or TRBV12-4 combines with J gene TRBJ2-4; 7 nucleotides agree with TRBD1. The CDR3 is 16 amino acids. J lost 8 bases, V lost 3 bases, and 13 bases had no gene match. The CDR3 here is CASSFRQGRVQDIQYF. The CDR3 DNA reads as TGTGCCAGCAGTTTTAGACAGGGCAGGGTGCAGGACATTCAGTACTTC.

The chain has TRBV20-1 and TRBJ1-1, with a weak D call TRBD1 (6 bases). The CDR3 is 14 residues long. Trimming removed 0 bases from V and 1 base from J, with 9 bases in between. The germline V gene encodes CDR1 DFQATT and CDR2 SNEGSKA (reference sequence). The CDR3 coding sequence is TGCAGTGCTAGAGATTGGGACACGAACACTGAAGCTTTCTTT. This gives the protein CSARDWDTNTEAFF.

This clonotype was detected many times. The chain has TRBV5-1 and TRBJ2-3; D ambiguous. The CDR3 is 14 amino acids. V shed 4 bases and J shed 6 bases, with 15 bases lying between them. Germline V gene lookup returns CDR1 SGHRS and CDR2 YFSETQ. The DNA for the CDR3 is TGCGCCAGCAGCCCTGACTCCCGTGTGGATACGCAGTATTTT. It encodes CASSPDSRVDTQYF.

CDR3 sequence (DNA): TGTGCCAGCAGCTTCGACAGTCTCACCGGGGAGCTGTTTTTT. This codes for CASSFDSLTGELFF. This chain uses TRBV7-3 with TRBJ2-2; a weak D match, TRBD1 (5 bases). The V and J ends lost 3 bases and 4 bases respectively, with 9 bases between them. The CDR3 length is 14 residues. In germline, CDR1 is SGHTA, CDR2 FQGTGA. Variable domain in full (rest from reference TRBV7-3 and TRBJ2-2): GAGVSQTPSNKVTEKGKYVELRCDPISGHTALYWYRQSLGQGPEFLIYFQGTGAADDSGLPNDRFFAVRPEGSVSTLKIQRTERGDSAVYLCASSFDSLTGELFFGEGSRLTVL.

V gene TRBV12-3 or TRBV12-4 combines with J gene TRBJ1-2, with 8 positions matching TRBD1. This CDR3 is built from 14 residues. V shed 4 bases and J 3 bases; nucleotides not matched to a gene: 4. CDR3 DNA sequence: TGTGCCAGCAGTTCCCAGACAGGGGACTATGGCTACACCTTC. This encodes CASSSQTGDYGYTF.

This sequence joins TRBV7-2 and TRBJ2-2; TRBD2 might be the D (5 bases). The CDR3 runs to 12 residues. V was clipped by 5 bases and J by 7 bases, with 8 bases between them. Germline V gives CDR1 SGHTA, CDR2 FQGNSA. The CDR3 is CASSAGGGELFF. Here the CDR3 DNA reads TGTGCCAGCAGCGCCGGAGGCGGGGAGCTGTTTTTT.

This clonotype has a handful of counts. The rearrangement uses TRBV20-1 and TRBJ2-1; the D call may be TRBD1 or TRBD2 (5 bases each). The CDR3 is 12 residues long. The V end lost 1 base, the J end lost 9 bases, and 10 bases lay between the germline ends. Germline V CDR1 and CDR2: DFQATT, SNEGSKA (reference sequence). The CDR3 region has the DNA TGCAGTGCTAGAGGGGGGTTGAGTGAGCAGTTCTTC. Encoded protein: CSARGGLSEQFF.

This chain links TRBV12-3 or TRBV12-4 with TRBJ1-2, with a tentative D call TRBD1 (6 bases). The V and J ends lost 5 bases and 9 bases respectively, with 13 bases between them. The CDR3 contains 12 residues. In DNA form, the CDR3 reads TGTGCCAGCAGTCGCTCAGGGGTTAGCTACACCTTC. Protein product: CASSRSGVSYTF.